Below are 5 T cell receptor beta chains sequenced from a single sample in a study of cytomegalovirus exposure and HLA in healthy donors. Amplification used 60 Vbeta primers and 13 Jbeta primers. Method: immunoSEQ multiplex PCR; TCRdb's copy keeps in-frame clones and lacks some. The data contain 200,000 to 250,000 clones, about 70% of them seen just once; the ten biggest clones take up 1.5% to 2%. Sequenced input: PBMCs. The receptors shown here come from a woman under 40 in good health and CMV-seronegative.

The chain has TRBV7-2 and TRBJ2-7, with TRBD2 matching over 14 bases. The trim removed 3 bases at V and 4 bases at J, leaving 8 bases unmatched. The germline CDR1 and CDR2 sequences are SGHTA and FQGNSA. The CDR3 sequence is 17 residues long. CDR3 region: CASSFRGRTSGRYEQYF. Written as DNA, the CDR3 is TGTGCCAGCAGCTTCAGGGGGAGGACTAGCGGGAGGTACGAGCAGTACTTC.

This clone occurred once. The rearrangement links TRBV5-6 to TRBJ1-2, with 9 bases matching TRBD1. J lost 5 bases, V lost 1 base, and 9 bases had no gene match. The germline V gene encodes CDR1 SGHDT and CDR2 YYEEEE. The CDR3 totals 16 residues. CDR3 loop: CASSLIRDRGIYGYTF. The CDR3 nucleotides read TGTGCCAGCAGCTTGATCCGCGACAGGGGGATTTATGGCTACACCTTC.

V is TRBV7-3 and J is TRBJ2-1; no definite D call. CDR3 length: 15 residues. The V gene's germline CDR1 is SGHTA and CDR2 FQGTGA. The V gene lost 0 bases and the J gene lost 9 bases, with 15 bases spanning the gap. In DNA, the CDR3 is TGTGCCAGCAGCTTAACGGAACGGAGCATTCGTGAGCAGTTCTTC. It encodes CASSLTERSIREQFF.

Of note for this clone: At the DNA level, this CDR3 is encoded by other sequences in the same sample as well. The gene calls are TRBV5-6 and TRBJ1-2; D call uncertain. V gave up 3 bases and J gave up 2 bases, with 8 bases separating them. This CDR3 has 13 amino acids. CDR1 is SGHDT and CDR2 is YYEEEE in the germline V gene. The CDR3 DNA reads TGTGCCAGCAGCTCCCAGGTCAACTATGGCTACACCTTC. This sequence encodes CASSSQVNYGYTF.

The chain uses TRBV11-2 and TRBJ2-1, with 16 bases aligning to TRBD2. V was pared by 5 bases and J by 9 bases, with 4 bases of the junction left unmatched. CDR1 and CDR2 (germline): SGHAT, FQNNGV. The CDR3 runs 15 residues. CDR3 DNA: TGTGCCAGCAGCGTAGGGACTAGCGGGGGGGCTGAGCAGTTCTTC. The encoded protein is CASSVGTSGGAEQFF.